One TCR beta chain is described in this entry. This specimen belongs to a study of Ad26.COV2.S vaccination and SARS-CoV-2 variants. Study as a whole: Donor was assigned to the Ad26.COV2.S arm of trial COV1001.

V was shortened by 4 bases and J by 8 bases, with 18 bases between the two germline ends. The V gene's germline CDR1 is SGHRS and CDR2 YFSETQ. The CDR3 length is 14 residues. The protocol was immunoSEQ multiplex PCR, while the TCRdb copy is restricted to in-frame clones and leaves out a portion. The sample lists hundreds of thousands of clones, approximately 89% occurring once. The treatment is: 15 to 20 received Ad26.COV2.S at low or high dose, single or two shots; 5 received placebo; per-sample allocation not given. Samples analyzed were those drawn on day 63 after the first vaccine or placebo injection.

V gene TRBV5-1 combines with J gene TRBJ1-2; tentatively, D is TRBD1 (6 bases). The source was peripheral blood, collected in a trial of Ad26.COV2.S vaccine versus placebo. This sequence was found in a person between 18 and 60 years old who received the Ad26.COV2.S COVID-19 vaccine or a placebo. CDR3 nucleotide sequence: TGCGCCAGCAGCCTAGGCTCGGGGGGCGAAGGCTACACCTTC. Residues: CASSLGSGGEGYTF.